Below are 29 T cell receptor beta chains sequenced from a single sample in a study of cytomegalovirus exposure and HLA in healthy donors. 13 Jbeta primers and 60 Vbeta primers were used for the PCR. Assay used: immunoSEQ multiplex PCR; TCRdb lists only in-frame clones, some missing. The sample holds some 130,000 clones, 75% to 85% seen once. Sequencing was carried out using PBMCs. The receptors here all came from a man aged 35 to 55 in good health and CMV-seronegative.

The CDR3 sequence is CASSIQGKETQYF. CDR3 bases: TGTGCCAGCAGCATACAGGGAAAAGAGACCCAGTACTTC. V is TRBV7-2 and J is TRBJ2-5; possible D gene TRBD1, 6 bases. V was clipped by 5 bases and J by 3 bases, with 10 bases between them. The CDR3 runs 13 residues. Germline lookup yields CDR1 SGHTA and CDR2 FQGNSA. Complete variable domain (other parts from reference TRBV7-2 and TRBJ2-5): GAGVSQSPSNKVTEKGKDVELRCDPISGHTALYWYRQSLGQGLEFLIYFQGNSAPDKSGLPSDRFSAERTGGSVSTLTIQRTQQEDSAVYLCASSIQGKETQYFGPGTRLLVL.

The chain has TRBV14 and TRBJ1-1; no clear D. In germline, CDR1 is SGHDN, CDR2 FVKESK. V lost 2 bases to trimming and J lost 1 base, with 8 bases between them. The CDR3 sequence is 14 residues long. The DNA for the CDR3 is TGTGCCAGCAGCCAACCTCTATGGAACACTGAAGCTTTCTTT. It yields the protein CASSQPLWNTEAFF.

This sequence joins TRBV30 and TRBJ2-7; possible D gene TRBD2, 5 bases. Germline CDR1 GTSNPN, CDR2 SVGIG (reference sequence). This CDR3 is 13 amino acids long. Deletions cut 2 bases from V and 6 bases from J, with 14 bases between. The CDR3 loop is CAWSPVRGSEQYF. The CDR3 region has the DNA TGTGCCTGGAGTCCGGTCAGAGGGAGCGAGCAGTACTTC. Full variable domain (outside the CDR3, taken from reference TRBV30 and TRBJ2-7): SQTIHQWPATLVQPVGSPLSLECTVEGTSNPNLYWYRQAAGRGLQLLFYSVGIGQISSEVPQNLSASRPQDRQFILSSKKLLLSDSGFYLCAWSPVRGSEQYFGPGTRLTVT.

This clone occurred a few times. The chain carries TRBV5-6 and TRBJ1-1; D possibly corresponds to TRBD1 (5 bases). Germline CDR1 and CDR2: SGHDT and YYEEEE. V was cut by 2 bases and J by 3 bases, with 8 bases left in between. The CDR3 length is 13 residues. The CDR3, as DNA: TGTGCCAGCAGCTTTCTAGGGGACACTGAAGCTTTCTTT. Its translation is CASSFLGDTEAFF.

The V call is TRBV27, the J call TRBJ2-7; 7 bases agree with TRBD1. The germline CDR1 and CDR2 sequences are MNHEY and SMNVEV (reference sequence). The V segment lost 0 bases and the J segment 2 bases; nucleotides outside the gene matches: 4. The CDR3 has 15 amino acids. The CDR3 region has the DNA TGTGCCAGCAGTTTATCTAACAGGGGACCCTACGAGCAGTACTTC. Protein: CASSLSNRGPYEQYF.

The CDR3 reads CASSRPGQGPQHF. CDR3 DNA: TGTGCCAGCAGTCGCCCGGGCCAGGGGCCCCAGCATTTT. This chain links TRBV27 with TRBJ1-5; TRBD1 is a possible D gene (5 bases). The CDR3 contains 13 residues. The germline CDR1 and CDR2 sequences are MNHEY and SMNVEV (reference sequence). Trimming left V 5 bases short and J 9 bases short, with 14 bases between.

The rearrangement uses TRBV9 and TRBJ1-1; 8 bases align to TRBD1. Germline V gene sequence: CDR1 SGDLS, CDR2 YYNGEE. Trimming cost V 4 bases and J 3 bases; bases outside gene matches: 8. This CDR3 has 15 residues. DNA of the CDR3: TGTGCCAGCAGCTCGACAGGGGCCAAGGACACTGAAGCTTTCTTT. Amino acid sequence: CASSSTGAKDTEAFF.

This chain joins TRBV10-2 and TRBJ2-3, with 13 bases lining up with TRBD2. This CDR3 region has 14 residues. The V segment lost 7 bases and the J segment 5 bases; nucleotides outside the gene matches: 3. The V gene's germline CDR1 is WSHSY and CDR2 SAAADI. In DNA, the CDR3 is TGCGCCAGCACCCGGACTAGCGGGAGAGATACGCAGTATTTT. This gives the protein CASTRTSGRDTQYF.

This clone showed up just once. The chain links TRBV7-9 to TRBJ2-3; tentative D call: TRBD1 (6 bases). With 7 bases removed from V and 8 bases from J, the gap between germline ends came to 16 bases. This CDR3 has 13 residues. Looked up from germline, CDR1 is SEHNR and CDR2 is FQNEAQ (reference sequence). CDR3 loop: CASTRKVGGTQYF. The CDR3 DNA reads TGTGCCAGCACCCGTAAAGTAGGGGGTACGCAGTATTTT.

V usage is TRBV29-1 and J usage is TRBJ1-2; TRBD1 matches at 7 bases. V lost 0 bases and J lost 4; bases outside the gene matches: 8. CDR3 length equals 15 residues. The germline gives CDR1 SQVTM, CDR2 ANQGSEA. Written as DNA, the CDR3 is TGCAGCGTTGAAGAGGGGACAGTGCCTGGCTATGGCTACACCTTC. It encodes CSVEEGTVPGYGYTF.

V and J are TRBV2 and TRBJ1-3, with D possibly matching TRBD1 (6 bases). The germline V gene has CDR1 SNHLY and CDR2 FYNNEI. The V gene lost 5 bases and the J gene lost 0 bases, with 11 bases spanning the gap. This CDR3 is built from 15 residues. The CDR3, as DNA: TGTGCCAGCAGTCAAATGACAGGCTCTGGAAACACCATATATTTT. Its protein product is CASSQMTGSGNTIYF.

This clone has a single count. The rearrangement joins TRBV5-1 to TRBJ2-3; 7 bases map to TRBD2. Germline assignment: CDR1 SGHRS and CDR2 YFSETQ. Trimming removed 3 bases from V and 0 bases from J; junction bases left unmatched: 4. This CDR3 region has 15 residues. CDR3 DNA sequence: TGCGCCAGCAGCTGGGGGGGGATTAGCACAGATACGCAGTATTTT. Its translation: CASSWGGISTDTQYF.

This clone was observed a single time. The chain is built from TRBV29-1 and TRBJ2-3; TRBD1 is a possible D gene (6 bases). The V gene lost 7 bases and the J gene lost 4 bases, with 12 bases spanning the gap. The CDR3 loop spans 12 amino acids. Germline-derived CDR1 and CDR2 are SQVTM and ANQGSEA. The CDR3, as DNA: TGCAGCGCTACAACAGGGTCAGATACGCAGTATTTT. Encoded protein: CSATTGSDTQYF.

The chain is built from TRBV2 and TRBJ1-1, with D unclear. V lost 7 bases and J 3 bases, leaving 12 bases between the germline ends. The length of the CDR3 is 13 residues. CDR1 and CDR2 from the germline V gene are SNHLY and FYNNEI. CDR3 loop: CASTLDMYTEAFF. The CDR3 DNA reads TGTGCCAGCACCTTAGACATGTACACTGAAGCTTTCTTT.

This clone was counted between two and nine times. The chain uses TRBV6-5 and TRBJ1-2; D not certain. Trimming took 0 bases from V and 8 from J, leaving 13 bases between them. Germline V CDR1 and CDR2: MNHEY, SVGAGI. The CDR3 has 14 amino acids. The CDR3 DNA sequence: TGTGCCAGCAGTTACTCGATTCTGCAGTACGGCTACACCTTC. Residues: CASSYSILQYGYTF.

The chain has TRBV5-6 and TRBJ2-1; 11 bases fit TRBD2. The junction had 2 bases not matched to a gene; V was cut back by 4 bases and J by 8 bases. Germline V gives CDR1 SGHDT, CDR2 YYEEEE. The CDR3 runs to 13 residues. The DNA for the CDR3 is TGTGCCAGCAGCATTAGCGGGAGGGATGAGCAGTTCTTC. Translating it yields CASSISGRDEQFF.

At least ten counts were recorded for this clone. CDR3 loop: CAISEVGSGISFEQFF. For the CDR3, the DNA is TGTGCCATCAGTGAGGTAGGGAGCGGGATTAGTTTTGAGCAGTTCTTC. This chain joins TRBV10-3 and TRBJ2-1, with 7 bases aligning to TRBD2. CDR1 and CDR2 from the germline V gene are ENHRY and SYGVKD. V was clipped by 2 bases and J by 9 bases; unmatched bases: 13. The CDR3 loop spans 16 amino acids.

The V call is TRBV27, the J call TRBJ1-3; 7 bases agree with TRBD1. CDR3 length: 15 residues. V gave up 6 bases and J gave up 0 bases; unmatched junction bases: 5. Per the germline V gene, CDR1 is MNHEY and CDR2 is SMNVEV (reference sequence). The CDR3 protein is CASRPGQLSGNTIYF. As DNA, the CDR3 is TGTGCCAGCAGACCGGGACAGCTCTCTGGAAACACCATATATTTT.

The chain links TRBV29-1 to TRBJ2-7, with D possibly TRBD1 on 5 matching bases. In germline, CDR1 is SQVTM, CDR2 ANQGSEA. The CDR3 length is 13 residues. Trimming took 7 bases from V and 1 from J, leaving 14 bases between them. The CDR3 loop is CSARQPPSYEQYF. The CDR3 nucleotides are TGCAGCGCAAGACAGCCTCCATCCTACGAGCAGTACTTC.

This clone was found once. The chain uses TRBV29-1 and TRBJ1-2; TRBD1 matches 9 bases. Germline-derived CDR1 and CDR2 are SQVTM and ANQGSEA. V dropped 7 bases and J dropped 8; count of bases not matched to a gene: 11. The CDR3 is 13 amino acids. The CDR3, as DNA: TGCAGCGCGAGCCGGGACAGGGATTTAGGCTACACCTTC. Its protein is CSASRDRDLGYTF.

The chain has TRBV7-2 and TRBJ2-2; no firm D call. V shed 7 bases and J shed 2 bases, with 8 bases lying between them. From germline, CDR1 is SGHTA and CDR2 FQGNSA. This CDR3 spans 13 amino acids. The CDR3 loop is CASTDFNTGELFF. The CDR3 bases are TGTGCCAGCACCGACTTTAACACCGGGGAGCTGTTTTTT.

The chain has TRBV2 and TRBJ2-3; 12 bases map to TRBD2. CDR1 SNHLY and CDR2 FYNNEI come from the germline V gene. The CDR3 runs 19 residues. V trimming: 5 bases; J trimming: 2 bases; junction bases outside the gene matches: 14. CDR3 nucleotide sequence: TGTGCCAGCAGTCTGACGACTCAAAGACTAGCGGGGGACACAGATACGCAGTATTTT. This gives the protein CASSLTTQRLAGDTDTQYF.

The chain employs TRBV14 and TRBJ2-7, with 8 bases matching TRBD1. V was pared by 1 base and J by 4 bases, with 6 bases of the junction left unmatched. Per germline, CDR1 SGHDN and CDR2 FVKESK. This CDR3 is built from 15 residues. The CDR3 region has the DNA TGTGCCAGCAGCCAAGGTGGGACAGGCGGATACGAGCAGTACTTC. Translated, it gives CASSQGGTGGYEQYF.

The V and J genes are TRBV5-4 and TRBJ1-2, with TRBD1 as a possible D gene (5 bases). The V end was cut by 0 bases, the J end by 6 bases, with 15 bases between. From germline, CDR1 is SGHNT and CDR2 YYREEE (reference sequence). This CDR3 spans 15 amino acids. The CDR3 sequence is CASSLEARGRHGYTF. In DNA form, the CDR3 reads TGTGCCAGCAGCTTGGAGGCGCGGGGGAGGCATGGCTACACCTTC.

The V call is TRBV9, the J call TRBJ1-2; 7 bases match TRBD1. Germline trimming cut 0 bases from V and 0 bases from J; bases unmatched to any gene: 14. Germline V gives CDR1 SGDLS, CDR2 YYNGEE. The CDR3 is made up of 19 amino acids. Here the CDR3 DNA reads TGTGCCAGCAGCGTAGGGGCAGGGGGAGTCGACTTAGCTAACTATGGCTACACCTTC. Protein product: CASSVGAGGVDLANYGYTF.

The J gene is TRBJ2-3, the V gene TRBV2, with 8 positions matching TRBD2. CDR3 length: 14 amino acids. Germline V gene sequence: CDR1 SNHLY, CDR2 FYNNEI. Trimming at V came to 10 bases and at J to 0 bases, leaving 6 bases not matched to a gene. Written as DNA, the CDR3 is TGTGCCACAACGGGGGGGATTAGCACAGATACGCAGTATTTT. Translating gives CATTGGISTDTQYF. The full variable domain, in which reference TRBV2 and TRBJ2-3 provide the parts outside the CDR3, is EPEVTQTPSHQVTQMGQEVILRCVPISNHLYFYWYRQILGQKVEFLVSFYNNEISEKSEIFDDQFSVERPDGSNFTLKIRSTKLEDSAMYFCATTGGISTDTQYFGPGTRLTVL.

The chain is built from TRBV27 and TRBJ1-1; 7 nucleotides match TRBD1. Germline assignment: CDR1 MNHEY and CDR2 SMNVEV (reference sequence). Germline trimming cut 6 bases from V and 4 bases from J; bases unmatched to any gene: 5. The CDR3 runs to 13 residues. Here the CDR3 DNA reads TGTGCCAGCAGAGGGGGCGAAGGCACTGAAGCTTTCTTT. Translation gives CASRGGEGTEAFF.

The genes are TRBV30 and TRBJ1-6, with D perhaps TRBD1 (5 bases). Germline lookup yields CDR1 GTSNPN and CDR2 SVGIG (reference sequence). Trimming stripped 7 bases from V and 6 bases from J, with 13 bases between. CDR3 size: 13 residues. This CDR3 is CAYRNYLNSPLHF. Here the CDR3 DNA reads TGTGCCTACAGGAATTACCTTAATTCACCCCTCCACTTT. The whole variable domain, filled in from reference TRBV30 and TRBJ1-6, reads SQTIHQWPATLVQPVGSPLSLECTVEGTSNPNLYWYRQAAGRGLQLLFYSVGIGQISSEVPQNLSASRPQDRQFILSSKKLLLSDSGFYLCAYRNYLNSPLHFGNGTRLTVT.

The rearrangement joins TRBV30 to TRBJ1-5; the D gene is possibly TRBD1 (6 bases). CDR1 is GTSNPN and CDR2 is SVGIG in the germline V gene (reference sequence). Deletions cut 0 bases from V and 6 bases from J, with 12 bases between. This CDR3 has 14 residues. In DNA, the CDR3 is TGTGCCTGGAGTGTAGGGACATGGGGTCAGCCCCAGCATTTT. Encoded protein: CAWSVGTWGQPQHF.